One sample yielded the 13 T cell receptor delta chains listed below, sequenced in a study of Vδ1+ human thymocytes. Findings and limits, study-wide: Thymic TRG and TRD repertoires appeared highly polyclonal, with Gaussian CDR3 length distributions.

Extracted RNA was reverse transcribed into cDNA. The CDR3 regions were amplified by multiplex PCR from V-gene primers to a constant-region primer. TCRdb used CATT to re-call clones from the multiplex PCR reads. This repertoire shows about 25,000 delta-chain clones, about 7% found once; its top ten account for 0.8% to 1%. What these receptors recognize is not known. Sequenced sample: Vdelta1+ gamma-delta thymocytes from the thymus. The subset: FACS-sorted CD3+ TCRalphabeta- TCRVdelta1+ TCRVdelta2- thymocytes. These receptors were taken from a girl under two years old who had congenital heart surgery.

The chain carries TRDV1 and TRDJ1, with 9 bases fitting TRDD3. V shed 3 bases and J 0 bases; nucleotides not matched to a gene: 14. The CDR3 spans 19 residues. Germline CDR1 is TSWWSYY and CDR2 is QGS. The CDR3 sequence: CALGDRKLGEVHHTDKLIF. The CDR3 DNA sequence: TGTGCTCTTGGGGACCGAAAACTGGGGGAGGTCCATCACACCGATAAACTCATCTTT.

V and J are TRDV2 and TRDJ3; weak D call: TRDD3 (6 bases). The J gene, absent from TCRdb, was called here by matching the DNA to germline. CDR3 length equals 17 residues. Germline CDR1 reads GEAIGNYY; CDR2 reads EKD. The germline V and J ends were trimmed by 0 bases and 12 bases, with 20 bases remaining between them. The CDR3 reads CACDTPLTGRSHRQMFF. Here the CDR3 DNA reads TGTGCCTGTGACACCCCCCTTACTGGGAGATCTCACCGACAGATGTTTTTC.

This clone has only a few counts. V gene TRDV2 combines with J gene TRDJ2, with TRDD3 identical over 12 bases. Germline V gene sequence: CDR1 GEAIGNYY, CDR2 EKD. J was trimmed by 6 bases and V by 3 bases; bases with no gene match: 28. This CDR3 is 23 amino acids long. Here the CDR3 reads CACDSQALPTPCWGIRGPAQLFF. The CDR3, as DNA: TGTGCCTGTGACTCACAGGCACTTCCAACCCCTTGCTGGGGGATACGCGGTCCAGCACAACTCTTCTTT.

This clone was seen a handful of times. Distinct nucleotide sequences in the sample also encode this CDR3. V and J are TRDV1 and TRDJ1; the D is unclear. V was trimmed by 1 base and J by 0 bases, leaving 9 bases between them. CDR3 length: 15 residues. Germline CDR1 reads TSWWSYY; CDR2 reads QGS. Here the CDR3 DNA reads TGTGCTCTTGGGGAACCCAGACCCTACACCGATAAACTCATCTTT. It specifies CALGEPRPYTDKLIF.

A remark on this clone: This could be a read error, since a much larger clone is one nucleotide away. No J gene was assigned, while the V gene was called as TRAV29/DV5. The V gene's germline CDR1 is NSMFDY and CDR2 ISSIKDK. This CDR3 is 14 amino acids long. The DNA for the CDR3 is TGTGCAGCAAGAGTCCAGTCCTCCCAACTGGGCCTCATCTTC. Its translation: CAARVQSSQLGLIF.

The chain carries TRDV1 and TRDJ1, with a tentative D call TRDD2 (6 bases). Trimming shortened V by 5 bases and J by 5 bases, and 18 bases separated the two germline ends. CDR1 TSWWSYY and CDR2 QGS come from the germline V gene. CDR3 length: 15 residues. The CDR3 coding sequence is TGTGCTCTTGGGCACCCGGCCTTCCCCGGGGATAAACTCATCTTT. Translating gives CALGHPAFPGDKLIF.

V is TRDV1 and J is TRDJ1; D tentatively fits TRDD2 or TRDD3 (5 bases each). TCRdb supplies no J gene; here it was assigned by aligning the nucleotide sequence to germline. Trimming took off 4 bases at V and 2 bases at J, with 35 bases between the two ends. Germline lookup yields CDR1 TSWWSYY and CDR2 QGS. The CDR3 covers 22 residues. The CDR3 region is CALGAGRGPTRGYPIPTDKLIF. The CDR3 bases are TGTGCTCTTGGGGCGGGAAGGGGACCTACGCGTGGATATCCCATCCCGACCGATAAACTCATCTTT.

The chain is built from TRDV1 and TRDJ1; D tentatively reads TRDD1, TRDD2 or TRDD3 (5 bases each). V was trimmed by 0 bases and J by 5 bases, leaving 25 bases between them. The germline V gene encodes CDR1 TSWWSYY and CDR2 QGS. CDR3 length equals 19 residues. CDR3 sequence: CALGELCPRNSCGGDKLIF. The DNA of the CDR3 is TGTGCTCTTGGGGAACTCTGCCCTCGAAATTCCTGCGGGGGGGATAAACTCATCTTT.

The rearrangement uses TRDV1 and TRDJ1; TRDD3 matches at 12 bases. The CDR3 extends over 20 amino acids. The germline V gene has CDR1 TSWWSYY and CDR2 QGS. Germline trimming cut 5 bases from V and 4 bases from J; bases unmatched to any gene: 20. The CDR3 spells CALGRDFAYWGIQMVDKLIF. As DNA, the CDR3 is TGTGCTCTTGGGAGGGACTTCGCTTACTGGGGGATACAAATGGTCGATAAACTCATCTTT.

In regard to this clone: A junction boundary mismatches the germline segment, possibly from a read error. Other nucleotide sequences from this sample produce the same CDR3. V is TRDV1 and J is TRDJ1; 8 bases map to TRDD3. From germline, CDR1 is TSWWSYY and CDR2 QGS. The CDR3 is made up of 18 amino acids. The CDR3 nucleotides are TGCGCTCTTGGGGAAGGAACCCAGCCGGGGGATAGGGCCGATAAACTCATCTTT. It specifies CALGEGTQPGDRADKLIF.

No V gene call is available, although the J gene is TRDJ1; TRDD3 is taken as the D call from the table, unchecked against the DNA. The CDR3 has 17 residues. The DNA for the CDR3 is TGTGCTCTTGGGGAACTTCGGCCGGGGGATCTCGGCGATAAACTCATCTTT. The encoded protein is CALGELRPGDLGDKLIF.

The V gene is TRDV1, the J gene TRDJ2, with 8 bases that match TRDD3. Germline V gene sequence: CDR1 TSWWSYY, CDR2 QGS. The CDR3 consists of 19 residues. After removal of 3 bases from V and 3 bases from J, the junction contained 15 bases not matched to a gene. The CDR3 DNA follows: TGTGCTCTTGGGGACCCCTTTTTTCCCCTGGGGATACTGACAGCACAACTCTTCTTT. This codes for CALGDPFFPLGILTAQLFF.

This clone was seen more than once but under ten times. The chain links TRDV1 to TRDJ1; TRDD3 agrees at 11 bases. This CDR3 contains 19 residues. Germline lookup yields CDR1 TSWWSYY and CDR2 QGS. After removal of 3 bases from V and 3 bases from J, the junction contained 15 bases not matched to a gene. This chain's CDR3 is CALGERFPSGGYKSDKLIF. For the CDR3, the DNA is TGTGCTCTTGGGGAGAGGTTCCCCTCTGGGGGATACAAGTCCGATAAACTCATCTTT.